Below, one T cell receptor beta chain is given with its context. The record originates from a study of blood T cell repertoires in COVID-19. Overall study: The samples span acute and convalescent COVID-19 from the United States, Italy and Spain. Nucleic acid was either cDNA or gDNA, and it came from T cells, B-cell-depleted T cells, or PBMCs.

The CDR3 covers 13 residues. The trim removed 9 bases at V and 5 bases at J, leaving 7 bases unmatched. Germline V lookup: CDR1 LNHNV, CDR2 YYDKDF (reference sequence). In the original analysis: Amplification with reference gene primers provided the estimates of nucleated cell counts. Data came from immunoSEQ multiplex PCR; TCRdb stores just in-frame clones and leaves some out. Clone size and V and J calls were adopted from that table, with D and trimming inferred from the DNA. The table includes more than 70,000 clones, about nine tenths detected once. Sequencing was performed on peripheral blood. The origin of this receptor is a woman aged 50 to 65 with active or convalescent COVID-19. The V call is TRBV15, the J call TRBJ1-5; TRBD1 agrees at 7 bases. DNA for the CDR3: TGTGCCACGGGAGACAGGGTCGATCAGCCCCAGCATTTT. Translating it yields CATGDRVDQPQHF.